This TCR beta chain was sequenced in a study of shared clonotypes between healthy human individuals (dated by TCRdb to 2020 to 2021). Context from the whole study: The cohort included three men and a couple of women between 18 and 49 years of age. For each donor, CD4 naive and CD4 memory were each given three plates, CD8 naive was given two plates, and CD8 memory was given one plate. Between about 0.9 and 9 billion PBMCs per donor were obtained by leukapheresis. Blood TCR repertoires of several healthy adults were deeply sequenced to estimate repertoire size and the extent of clonotype sharing between individuals. Libraries were prepared and TCR repertoires were sequenced by different laboratories using diverse techniques, in order to increase sequencing depth and limit assay-specific biases. Study-level results and caveats: Larger estimated clonotype richness was generally found for naive subsets than for memory subsets. The small number of donors limited the genetic and exposure-history diversity represented. Higher generation probabilities were observed for clonotypes shared by all four sorted-subset donors than for non-shared clonotypes. Rarefaction of sorted-subset datasets indicated incomplete sequencing despite the large sequencing depth. About 5% of naive CD4, roughly 3.6% of naive CD8, approximately 2% of memory CD4, and about 0.4% of memory CD8 clonotypes were shared across four donors. Sampling was restricted to blood, and TCR repertoires in tissues likely differ from the TCR repertoires found in blood. Pairwise subsampling led to the expectation that sequencing depth would affect the degree of clonotype sharing among donors.

With regard to this clone: No antigen is known for it. The record has no base qualities; no much larger clone is one base away.

The cysteine opens and the phenylalanine closes a CDR3 of 12 amino acids. Solely the CDR3 DNA is kept, with 36 bases framed from the first base. The germline V and J ends show losses of 6 bases and 5 bases respectively, and no gene match explains 1 base of the junction. Taken from the germline V gene (reference sequence), the CDR1 and CDR2 loops are LNHDA and SQIVND. TCR CDR3 regions were amplified from genomic DNA by multiplex PCR using the deep immunoSEQ assay. Genomic DNA extracted from each cell subset was distributed evenly over all wells of several immunoSEQ 96-well plates, and each plate served as one replicate. For sorted subsets, about 210 ng of genomic DNA, equivalent to around 29,000 T cell genomes, went into each replicate PCR. Purified libraries were measured with a Qubit 3.0 fluorometer, size-checked on a Bioanalyzer 2100, and measured again with the KAPA Library Quantification kit. Every immunoSEQ 96-well plate was sequenced on a separate single-read 150-cycle Illumina NextSeq 550 flow cell. Processing in the source paper ran as follows. The immunoSEQ output contained only junctional sequences without quality scores, so filtering could not match that applied to full-length reads. Sequences were annotated with PyIR, a Python wrapper for IgBLAST v1.9, using IMGT germline references to assign V/J genes and CDR3. Reads with weak V/J assignments (E-value above 1e-6), missing CDR3, stop codons, out-of-frame junctions, or ambiguous translated residues were removed. A V3J clonotype was defined by an identical inferred V gene, J gene, and CDR3 amino acid sequence. The percentage overlap between two repertoires was calculated by dividing the number of shared unique clonotypes by the size of the smaller repertoire. RTK rarefaction, the Chao1 estimator, and Recon v2.1 estimates of unobserved clonotypes were used to assess repertoire richness. Generation probabilities were computed with OLGA for all TCRbeta clonotypes obtained by the gDNA method from a few donors. TCRdb retrieved this table from immuneACCESS and kept in-frame rearrangements only. Not all clones are present; in checked studies, unresolved V genes account for under half, and no reason is known for the remainder. V and J calls and clone size are given by that table; D and trimming were obtained from the DNA. The sample yields 1,400,000 or so clones; 98% were counted once. About 0.4% of the sample comes from the top ten.

Healthy HIV-negative adults with no recently reported acute infections or vaccinations were included as donors. All donors were Caucasian adults living in Nashville, Tennessee, USA. CD4+ T cells were enriched by magnetic negative selection; naive cells were then positively selected on CD45RA, and the negative fraction formed the memory subset. After blood collection by leukapheresis, PBMCs were isolated using Ficoll-Histopaque density gradient centrifugation and then cryopreserved in the vapor phase of liquid nitrogen. Analytical flow cytometry was used to check the purity and quantity of each magnetically sorted T cell population. From each sorted fraction, genomic DNA was isolated and quantified by UV absorbance on a Nanodrop 2000c.

The TCR was taken from a man under 40 in good health. The receptor chain draws on TRBV19 and TRBJ2-7; 10 of the junction bases match TRBD2. The sequencing sample was made of naive CD4+ T cells sorted from blood. The sample's cell subset or site label, decoded: CD45RA+ positively selected. The CDR3 reads CASSLAGDEQYF. The base sequence is TGTGCCAGTAGCCTAGCGGGAGACGAGCAGTACTTC.